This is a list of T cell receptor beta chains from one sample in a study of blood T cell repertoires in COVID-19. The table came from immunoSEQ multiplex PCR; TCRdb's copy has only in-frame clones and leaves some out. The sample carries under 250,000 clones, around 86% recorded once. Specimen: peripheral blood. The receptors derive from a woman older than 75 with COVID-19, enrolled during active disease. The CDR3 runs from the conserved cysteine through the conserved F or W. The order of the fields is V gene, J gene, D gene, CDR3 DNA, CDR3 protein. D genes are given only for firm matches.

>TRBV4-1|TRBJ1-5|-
TGCGCCAGCAGCCAAGGACAGGCCGCCGGGCCCCAGCATTTT
CASSQGQAAGPQHF
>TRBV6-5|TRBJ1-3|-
TGTGCCAGCCGACAGGATTTCTCTGGAAACACCATATATTTT
CASRQDFSGNTIYF
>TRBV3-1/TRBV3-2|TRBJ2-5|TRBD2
TGTGCCAGCAGCTATAGCGGGGGGTACCAAGAGACCCAGTACTTC
CASSYSGGYQETQYF
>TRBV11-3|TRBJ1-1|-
TGTGCCAGCAGCGCCTCCGGGAGGGCGAACACTGAAGCTTTCTTT
CASSASGRANTEAFF
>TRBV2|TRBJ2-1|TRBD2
TGTGCCAGCAGTGAAGCGCTACTAGCGGGGGGTTACAATGAGCAGTTCTTC
CASSEALLAGGYNEQFF
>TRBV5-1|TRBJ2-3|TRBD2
TGCGCCAGCAGCCCTGGGGCTAGCGGGGGTACAGATACGCAGTATTTT
CASSPGASGGTDTQYF
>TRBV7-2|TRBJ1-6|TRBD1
TGTGCCAGCAGCTTGCGGGGACAGAATTCACCCCTCCACTTT
CASSLRGQNSPLHF
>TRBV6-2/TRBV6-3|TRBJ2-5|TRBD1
TGTGCCAGCAGTTACCCCAGGGGGCGAGGTAGCCAAGAGACCCAGTACTTC
CASSYPRGRGSQETQYF
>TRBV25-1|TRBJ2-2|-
TGTGCCAGCAGTTCCGGGACCGGGGAGCTGTTTTTT
CASSSGTGELFF
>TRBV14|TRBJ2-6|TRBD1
TGTGCCAGCAGAGGGACAGGGGGTTCTCTGGGGGCCAACGTCCTGACTTTC
CASRGTGGSLGANVLTF
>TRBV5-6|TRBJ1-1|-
TGTGCCAGCAGCCCGAGGGCTACAAAGAACACTGAAGCTTTCTTT
CASSPRATKNTEAFF
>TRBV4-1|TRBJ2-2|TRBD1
TGCGCCAGCAGCCAAGACGGAAGGGGGCCCGGGGAGCTGTTTTTT
CASSQDGRGPGELFF
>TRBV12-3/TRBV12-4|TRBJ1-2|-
TGTGCCAGCAGTTTAGGGACAGTCTATGGCTACACCTTC
CASSLGTVYGYTF
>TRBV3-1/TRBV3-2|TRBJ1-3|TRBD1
TGTGCCAGCAGCCAAGAACAGGGGGACCGAAACACCATATATTTT
CASSQEQGDRNTIYF
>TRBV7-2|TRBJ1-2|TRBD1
TGTGCCAGCAGCCCGCCAGGGGGCGCCTATGGCTACACCTTC
CASSPPGGAYGYTF
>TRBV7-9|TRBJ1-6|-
TGTGCCAGCCGCCGAGATGGTAATTCACCCCTCCACTTT
CASRRDGNSPLHF
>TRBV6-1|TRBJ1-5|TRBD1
TGTGCCAGCAGTGTCGAGGAGGGACAGTGGGCCAATCAGCCCCAGCATTTT
CASSVEEGQWANQPQHF
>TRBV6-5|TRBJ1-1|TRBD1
TGTGCCAGCAGTAGGACAGGGGGAACTGAAGCTTTCTTT
CASSRTGGTEAFF
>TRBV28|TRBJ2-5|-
TGTGCCAGCAGTTTATTCGGACGGGGAAACCAAGAGACCCAGTACTTC
CASSLFGRGNQETQYF
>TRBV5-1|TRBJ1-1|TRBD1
TGCGCCAGCAGCAGGGGGGACAGGGTGGACACTGAAGCTTTCTTT
CASSRGDRVDTEAFF
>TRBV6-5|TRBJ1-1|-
TGTGCCAGCAAACCGGGAATAGCAGCTGAAGCTTTCTTT
CASKPGIAAEAFF
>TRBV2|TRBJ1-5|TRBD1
TGTGCCAGCGACGGACAGGGAAGCAATCAGCCCCAGCATTTT
CASDGQGSNQPQHF
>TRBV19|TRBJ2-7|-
TGTGCCAGTAGTGAGGAAGACTACGAGCAGTACTTC
CASSEEDYEQYF
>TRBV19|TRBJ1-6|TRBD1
TGTGCCAGTAGTGGAGGGGGCGGATATTCACCCCTCCACTTT
CASSGGGGYSPLHF
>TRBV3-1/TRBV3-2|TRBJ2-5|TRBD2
TGTGCCAGCAGCAGGAGGGGTAGCGGGGGGGGAGAGACCCAGTACTTC
CASSRRGSGGGETQYF
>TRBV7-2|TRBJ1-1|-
TGTGCCAGCACCGGGACCGGTGGGAGGACTGAAGCTTTCTTT
CASTGTGGRTEAFF
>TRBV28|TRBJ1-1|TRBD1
TGTGCCAGCAGCTCGCCAGGGACAGCGAACACTGAAGCTTTCTTT
CASSSPGTANTEAFF
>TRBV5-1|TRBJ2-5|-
TGCGCCAGCAGCTTAGGAACTAGCTTGGGGCAAGAGACCCAGTACTTC
CASSLGTSLGQETQYF
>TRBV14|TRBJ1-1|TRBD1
TGTGCCAGCAGCAGTTCGGGACAGCCCGCCACTGAAGCTTTCTTT
CASSSSGQPATEAFF
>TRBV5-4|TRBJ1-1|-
TGTGCCAGCAGCTTGGATAGTCACACTGAAGCTTTCTTT
CASSLDSHTEAFF
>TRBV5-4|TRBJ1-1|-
TGTGCCAGCAGAAACAAGGGGGGGACTGAAGCTTTCTTT
CASRNKGGTEAFF
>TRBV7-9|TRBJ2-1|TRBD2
TGTGCCAGCAGCTACCTAGCGGGGAAGAATGAGCAGTTCTTC
CASSYLAGKNEQFF
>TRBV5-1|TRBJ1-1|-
TGCGCCAGCAGCTCCCTTACTCCATCGAACACTGAAGCTTTCTTT
CASSSLTPSNTEAFF
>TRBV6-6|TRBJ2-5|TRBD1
TGTGCCAGCACCTCAAGGGACAGGGGCCAAGAGACCCAGTACTTC
CASTSRDRGQETQYF
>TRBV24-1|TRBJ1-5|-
TGTGCCACCAGTAACGGACATTCTCAGCCCCAGCATTTT
CATSNGHSQPQHF
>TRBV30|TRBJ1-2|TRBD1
TGTGCCTGGAGTAATCAGTACAGGGGCGGGGGCTACACCTTC
CAWSNQYRGGGYTF
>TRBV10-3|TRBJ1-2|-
TGTGCCATCAGTGAGTCTCTTGGGTCGTCGGAGGGCTACACCTTC
CAISESLGSSEGYTF
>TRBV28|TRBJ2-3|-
TGTGCCAGCACCCGGCCAGGGACAGATACGCAGTATTTT
CASTRPGTDTQYF
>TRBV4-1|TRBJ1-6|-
TGCGCCAGCAGCCAAGACCCCCCGGGGGAAGCTAGGGGTAATTCACCCCTCCACTTT
CASSQDPPGEARGNSPLHF
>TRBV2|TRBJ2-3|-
TGTGCCAGCAGCTACTGGACTCCCGGCGGAGATACGCAGTATTTT
CASSYWTPGGDTQYF
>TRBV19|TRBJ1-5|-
TGTGCCAGTTTGCCAGGAAACAATCAGCCCCAGCATTTT
CASLPGNNQPQHF
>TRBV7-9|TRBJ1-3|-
TGTGCCAGCAGTCCCCTCGGACAATCTGGAAACACCATATATTTT
CASSPLGQSGNTIYF
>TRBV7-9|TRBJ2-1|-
TGTGCCAGCAGCTTAGTTGGGGCGTACAATGAGCAGTTCTTC
CASSLVGAYNEQFF
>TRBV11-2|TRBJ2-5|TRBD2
TGTGCCAGCAGCTTAGGGCTAGCGGGGGGCCAAGAGACCCAGTACTTC
CASSLGLAGGQETQYF
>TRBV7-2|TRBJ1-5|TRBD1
TGTGCCAGCAGCCCTGGACAGGGGGGTCAGCCCCAGCATTTT
CASSPGQGGQPQHF
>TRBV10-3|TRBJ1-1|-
TGTGCCATCAGTGAGGGGGGCCACACTGAAGCTTTCTTT
CAISEGGHTEAFF